These 13 T cell receptor beta chains share one sample of origin, sequenced in a study of cytomegalovirus exposure and HLA in healthy donors (TCRdb year 2017). Library prep was done by the immunoSEQ multiplex PCR assay. In TCRdb, the immuneACCESS table is reduced to in-frame sequences with V and J assigned. These tables do not hold every clone; where another copy was compared, an unresolved V gene accounts for under half, and the others remain unexplained. In all, the sample holds roughly 75,000 clones, and 94% of those were seen once. Less than 2.5% of the sample is taken by the ten largest. The specimen was PBMCs. The origin of the receptors is a young woman in good health and CMV-seronegative.

The V gene is TRBV7-8, the J gene TRBJ1-3; D possibly corresponds to TRBD1 (6 bases). The CDR3 has 17 amino acids. The V gene's germline CDR1 is SGHVS and CDR2 FQNEAQ. Deletions cut 2 bases from V and 0 bases from J, with 14 bases between. For the CDR3, the DNA is TGTGCCAGCAGCTTATTGGCAGGGGAGAGCTCTGGAAACACCATATATTTT. Protein: CASSLLAGESSGNTIYF.

The V and J genes are TRBV19 and TRBJ1-2; D is unclear. CDR1 is LNHDA, CDR2 SQIVND, per germline (reference sequence). The CDR3 is made up of 14 amino acids. Trimming left V 1 base short and J 0 bases short, with 6 bases between. The CDR3 here is CASSIGGANYGYTF. Written as DNA, the CDR3 is TGTGCCAGTAGTATAGGGGGAGCTAACTATGGCTACACCTTC.

The rearrangement joins TRBV4-3 to TRBJ2-6; maybe TRBD1 (6 bases). V gave up 4 bases and J gave up 2 bases, with 18 bases separating them. This CDR3 comprises 18 residues. The germline CDR1 and CDR2 sequences are LGHNA and YSLEER. CDR3 bases: TGCGCCAGCAGCCTGGGACATCCCTCTTTAGCTGGGGCCAACGTCCTGACTTTC. Residues: CASSLGHPSLAGANVLTF.

V usage is TRBV30 and J usage is TRBJ2-7, with a tentative D call TRBD1 (6 bases). CDR1 and CDR2 from the germline V gene are GTSNPN and SVGIG (reference sequence). The CDR3 extends over 13 amino acids. Deletions cut 5 bases from V and 9 bases from J, with 20 bases between. The CDR3 DNA follows: TGTGCCTGGGGGGACACGGACTCCGTAGTGCAGTACTTC. Its protein is CAWGDTDSVVQYF.

The rearrangement uses TRBV29-1 and TRBJ1-2; D uncertain. CDR1 is SQVTM, CDR2 ANQGSEA, per germline. The ends were cut back, 8 bases at V and 8 bases at J, with 18 bases in the middle. This CDR3 comprises 12 residues. CDR3 sequence reads: CSLPAGVDGYTF. The CDR3 DNA sequence: TGCAGCCTGCCGGCGGGAGTGGACGGCTACACCTTC. Supplemented by reference TRBV29-1 and TRBJ1-2, the full variable domain reads SAVISQKPSRDICQRGTSLTIQCQVDSQVTMMFWYRQQPGQSLTLIATANQGSEATYESGFVIDKFPISRPNLTFSTLTVSNMSPEDSSIYLCSLPAGVDGYTFGSGTRLTVV.

V usage is TRBV19 and J usage is TRBJ2-3, with 7 positions matching TRBD2. This CDR3 comprises 13 residues. Germline lookup yields CDR1 LNHDA and CDR2 SQIVND (reference sequence). V shed 9 bases, J shed 2 bases, and the junction held 5 bases outside the gene matches. The CDR3 region has the DNA TGTGCCAGCGGACTAGTCGACACAGATACGCAGTATTTT. Translated, it gives CASGLVDTDTQYF.

The CDR3 region has the DNA TGTGCCAGCAGTCGGAGACAGGGTCTTGACGAGCAGTACTTC. This codes for CASSRRQGLDEQYF. This sequence joins TRBV2 and TRBJ2-7; 7 nucleotides line up with TRBD1. This CDR3 has 14 amino acids. Germline V gene lookup returns CDR1 SNHLY and CDR2 FYNNEI. J lost 5 bases, V lost 5 bases, and 9 bases had no gene match.

The chain combines TRBV7-2 with TRBJ2-4; 9 positions agree with TRBD1. The CDR3 contains 15 residues. Germline lookup yields CDR1 SGHTA and CDR2 FQGNSA. V gave up 1 base and J gave up 6 bases; unmatched junction bases: 4. CDR3 region: CASSLGPDRGNIQYF. As DNA, the CDR3 is TGTGCCAGCAGCTTAGGACCGGACAGGGGAAACATTCAGTACTTC.

The CDR3 DNA is TGTGCCAGTAGTAGCACTTCAGGGAACGAGCAGTACTTC. Its translation: CASSSTSGNEQYF. The chain joins TRBV19 to TRBJ2-7, with D perhaps matching TRBD1 (5 bases). Germline V CDR1 and CDR2: LNHDA, SQIVND (reference sequence). V lost 4 bases and J lost 5, with 12 bases in between. The CDR3 extends over 13 amino acids.

The V gene is TRBV2, the J gene TRBJ1-2; 10 nucleotides match TRBD1. Losses at the gene ends were 6 bases for V and 0 bases for J; bases not matched to a gene: 13. Per the germline V gene, CDR1 is SNHLY and CDR2 is FYNNEI. The CDR3 spans 18 residues. The CDR3 nucleotides read TGTGCCAGCAGGGCGCCGGGACAGGGGATTCCCGCTAACTATGGCTACACCTTC. Encoded protein: CASRAPGQGIPANYGYTF. Filled out from reference TRBV2 and TRBJ1-2, the complete variable domain reads EPEVTQTPSHQVTQMGQEVILRCVPISNHLYFYWYRQILGQKVEFLVSFYNNEISEKSEIFDDQFSVERPDGSNFTLKIRSTKLEDSAMYFCASRAPGQGIPANYGYTFGSGTRLTVV.

This clone was counted a few times. This chain links TRBV6-6 with TRBJ1-3; possibly TRBD1 for D (5 bases). Germline V gives CDR1 MNHNY, CDR2 SVGAGI (reference sequence). Trimming took 4 bases from V and 3 from J, leaving 10 bases between them. The CDR3 length is 14 residues. CDR3 nucleotides: TGTGCCAGCAGTTTAGGGGAGGGTGGAAACACCATATATTTT. It specifies CASSLGEGGNTIYF.

The V gene is TRBV27, the J gene TRBJ2-1; 9 bases agree with TRBD1. The CDR3 consists of 14 residues. Germline CDR1 is MNHEY and CDR2 is SMNVEV (reference sequence). The J segment lost 9 bases and the V segment lost 5 bases, leaving 8 bases of the junction unmatched. CDR3 region: CASSPGTGLFEQFF. The CDR3 coding sequence is TGTGCCAGCAGTCCAGGGACAGGGCTGTTTGAGCAGTTCTTC.

The chain has TRBV6-4 and TRBJ1-1, with a possible D match to TRBD1 (6 bases). This CDR3 has 14 amino acids. Trimming removed 6 bases from V and 5 bases from J, with 16 bases in between. CDR1 is MRHNA and CDR2 is SNTAGT in the germline V gene. CDR3 sequence: CASREGGERTEAFF. CDR3 coding DNA: TGTGCCAGCAGGGAAGGGGGTGAACGTACTGAAGCTTTCTTT.